The present entry profiles one TCR beta chain with its context. The antigen it recognizes is unknown. Per-base quality was not reported, and no clone a single base away is much larger than it. Total RNA was extracted from the cultured T cells with TRIzol reagent. TCRbeta libraries were amplified from RNA by 5' rapid amplification of cDNA ends (5'RACE). Library concentration and integrity were checked with Qubit, an Agilent instrument, and quantitative PCR before sequencing. A commercial service provider sequenced the qualified libraries on Illumina HiSeq or MiSeq. In the original analysis: TCR sequences in each sample were identified using MiXCR version 1.8.2. To qualify, a clone needed a CDR3 longer than four amino acids, an in-frame nucleotide length, and no stop codon. A read containing the complete CDR3 structure was defined as an effective read. RT-PCR with 24 Vbeta primers, GeneScan spectratyping, and Sanger sequencing were used to validate expanded clones. TCRdb trimmed the raw reads at Q25, called clones with MiXCR and kept productive beta chains. Rows merge per CDR3 protein into single entries with the most common DNA and genes. Clone size and V and J calls follow TCRdb, not the original study. The sample table holds over 10,000 distinct CDR3 sequences, of which 35% to 50% were seen once. The ten top clones hold 30% to 40% of the sample.

This sample stems from a study of T cell repertoires and leukemia-associated antigens (dated by TCRdb to about 2019). As for the study more broadly: Each sample yielded about 5.1 to 6.6 million read pairs and about 3.3 to 5.0 million effective reads, roughly 16 million effective reads overall. Using in vitro peptide stimulation of healthy T cells, the study sought to determine the antigen recognized by a TCR Vbeta21 clone earlier detected in CML patients.

As a first step, CD3+ T cells were rested overnight at roughly 2.7 million cells/mL in RPMI 1640 lacking fetal bovine serum. MACS immunomagnetic beads were used, per the manufacturer's instructions, to isolate CD3+ T cells from PBMCs. What the authors observed across the whole study: Numbers of Vbeta genes (about 60), Jbeta genes (more than 12), VDJ rearrangements and unique CDR3s did not differ significantly among the four groups. Antigen specificity and function of the expanded clones were not tested directly and required further investigation.

V sheds 0 bases and J sheds 4 bases, leaving 12 bases between their ends. Inclusive of the bounding cysteine and phenylalanine, the CDR3 is 15 residues long. Kept here is only the CDR3 DNA, which spans 45 bases and is read in frame from base 1. The germline V gene yields SGHAT for CDR1 and FQNNGV for CDR2. The sequenced sample consisted of CD3+ T cells sorted from blood and cultured. The chain is assembled from TRBV11-2 and TRBJ2-5; a confident D gene designation cannot be given. This clonotype originated in a female donor in good health. The DNA reads as follows: TGTGCCAGCAGCTTAGACTCCCTCCCGGGAGAGACCCAGTACTTC. Translated, it reads CASSLDSLPGETQYF.